This T cell receptor beta chain derives from a study of T cells in Graves' hyperthyroidism and ophthalmopathy. RNA transcripts yielded amplified TCR beta CDR3 regions. HTBI primers drove first-round RT-PCR of the TCR CDR3. TCRdb recomputed calls from the multiplex PCR reads with MiXCR, one row per CDR3 protein. Here the sample spans 300,000 to 350,000 distinct CDR3 sequences, about 15% being singletons. This clonotype has at least ten counts. What it recognizes is unknown. Study observations and caveats: The model's output predicted ophthalmopathy at a median of 6.5 months prior to onset.

Each diagnosis drew on symptoms, thyroxine, TRAb, thyroid ultrasound and orbital computed tomography findings. The sequence was obtained from a man aged 30 to 45 with Graves' hyperthyroidism. Input material: blood.

The CDR3 DNA reads as TGTGCCAGCAGCCGAGGAAACACCGGGGAGCTGTTTTTT. Translation: CASSRGNTGELFF. The genes are TRBV12-3 or TRBV12-4 and TRBJ2-2; D not certain. With 6 bases removed from V and 2 bases from J, the gap between germline ends came to 7 bases. The CDR3 loop spans 13 amino acids.